A single sample is the source of the 24 T cell receptor beta chains below, sequenced in a study of regulatory T cells in long-lasting Graves disease (dated by TCRdb to about 2021). Read against the paper, the sample's time point label means: persistent/refractory GD, antithyroid drugs over 5 years with positive TRAb. For both TCR sequencing and RNA sequencing, RNA was extracted from PBMCs using TRIzol. Libraries were made using multiplex PCR. This sample was sequenced with an Illumina HiSeq 4000. CDR3 regions were amplified by Arm-PCR with iRepertoire HTBI primers to construct TCR beta libraries. TCRdb reprocessing: public reads trimmed at Q25 with fastp, clones called with MiXCR, in-frame beta chains kept. Each record represents a unique CDR3 protein, reported with the most common genes and DNA among its rows. Recorded for this sample are roughly 500,000 distinct CDR3 sequences; less than 25% of them occurred a single time. The ten largest account for 7.8% of the sample.

The sequencing here drew on peripheral blood mononuclear cells (PBMCs), taken when the disease was refractory, from a patient treated with antithyroid drugs. These receptors came from a female donor with Graves disease.

This clonotype has more than one count but fewer than ten. The CDR3, as DNA: TGCAGCGTTGGGGGAGCGATATCGGACACTGAAGCTTTCTTT. Translation gives CSVGGAISDTEAFF. The chain is built from TRBV29-1 and TRBJ1-1; D is unresolved. V was clipped by 4 bases and J by 3 bases, with 15 bases between them. Germline CDR1 SQVTM, CDR2 ANQGSEA. This CDR3 region has 14 residues.

At least ten counts were recorded for this clonotype. The chain combines TRBV3-1 with TRBJ1-3; no clear D. Between the trimmed V and J ends, which lost 5 bases and 4 bases, there was a span of 12 bases. Germline-derived CDR1 and CDR2 are LGHDT and YNNKEL (reference sequence). This CDR3 is 14 amino acids long. The CDR3 DNA follows: TGTGCCAGCAGCGGACGGACGGGGGGAAACACCATATATTTT. This translates into CASSGRTGGNTIYF.

Ten or more counts support this clonotype. This sequence joins TRBV12-3 or TRBV12-4 and TRBJ2-7, with TRBD1 identical over 7 bases. The CDR3 is made up of 15 amino acids. With V trimmed by 6 bases and J by 1 base, 9 bases remained unmatched. This chain's CDR3 is CASSISGTESYEQYF. CDR3 coding DNA: TGTGCCAGCAGCATATCCGGGACAGAGTCCTACGAGCAGTACTTC.

This rearrangement joins TRBV4-1 to TRBJ2-5; a weak D match, TRBD1 (6 bases). Trimming removed 1 base from V and 3 bases from J, with 9 bases in between. The germline V gene encodes CDR1 MGHRA and CDR2 YSYEKL. The CDR3 is made up of 14 amino acids. This chain's CDR3 is CASSQVPGEETQYF. CDR3 coding DNA: TGCGCCAGCAGCCAAGTCCCAGGGGAAGAGACCCAGTACTTC.

This clonotype was counted ten times or more. V usage is TRBV7-8 and J usage is TRBJ1-2; no reliable D call. Trimming shortened V by 4 bases and J by 13 bases, and 19 bases separated the two germline ends. The length of the CDR3 is 13 residues. The germline gives CDR1 SGHVS, CDR2 FQNEAQ. Here the CDR3 DNA reads TGTGCCAGCAGCTCCCCTAGCCGGGGTTCGGTCACCTTC. This gives the protein CASSSPSRGSVTF.

This clonotype was recorded many times. This chain joins TRBV2 and TRBJ2-7; tentatively, D is TRBD2 (5 bases). The CDR3 totals 13 residues. Trimming took off 3 bases at V and 4 bases at J, with 10 bases between the two ends. Germline V gene data show CDR1 as SNHLY and CDR2 as FYNNEI. The CDR3 loop is CASSEDFIYEQYF. The CDR3 DNA sequence: TGTGCCAGCAGTGAGGACTTCATTTACGAGCAGTACTTC.

This clonotype is a singleton in its sample. A far larger clone differs by one base, so this is likely a read error. The chain links TRBV24-1 to TRBJ2-7; D may be TRBD1 or TRBD2 (5 bases each). Trimming took off 4 bases at V and 0 bases at J, with 12 bases between the two ends. This CDR3 is built from 15 residues. Germline assignment: CDR1 KGHDR and CDR2 SFDVKD. The CDR3 here is CATSEVAGSSYEQYF. CDR3 nucleotide sequence: TGTGCCACCAGTGAAGTGGCAGGGAGCTCCTACGAGCAGTACTTC.

This clonotype appeared many times. The rearrangement links TRBV6-1 to TRBJ1-4; D remains unclear. Trimming pared 4 bases from V and 10 bases from J, leaving 13 bases between. CDR1 is MNHNS, CDR2 SASEGT, per germline. This CDR3 is built from 13 residues. The CDR3 region is CASSADWGAKLFF. CDR3 coding DNA: TGTGCCAGCAGTGCCGACTGGGGAGCAAAACTGTTTTTT.

This chain joins TRBV29-1 and TRBJ1-2; 9 bases align to TRBD1. The CDR3 has 15 residues. Trimming took 6 bases from V and 8 from J; bases not matched to a gene: 16. Germline V gene sequence: CDR1 SQVTM, CDR2 ANQGSEA. The DNA for the CDR3 is TGCAGCGTCGCAACCGGATCCGGACAGGGGTCAGGCTACACCTTC. Amino acids: CSVATGSGQGSGYTF. The full variable domain, with the rest looked up from reference TRBV29-1 and TRBJ1-2, is SAVISQKPSRDICQRGTSLTIQCQVDSQVTMMFWYRQQPGQSLTLIATANQGSEATYESGFVIDKFPISRPNLTFSTLTVSNMSPEDSSIYLCSVATGSGQGSGYTFGSGTRLTVV.

V usage is TRBV4-1 and J usage is TRBJ1-1; 7 bases align to TRBD1. The J segment lost 1 base and the V segment lost 3 bases, leaving 8 bases of the junction unmatched. Germline values: CDR1 MGHRA, CDR2 YSYEKL. CDR3 size: 16 residues. CDR3 sequence: CASSQRQGKRNTEAFF. CDR3 DNA sequence: TGCGCCAGCAGCCAGCGACAGGGAAAAAGGAACACTGAAGCTTTCTTT.

This clonotype appeared a few times. The chain uses TRBV27 and TRBJ2-7; D is uncertain. This CDR3 has 15 amino acids. V was trimmed by 2 bases and J by 0 bases, leaving 11 bases between them. Germline values: CDR1 MNHEY, CDR2 SMNVEV (reference sequence). This CDR3 reads CASSLGLKSSYEQYF. In nucleotides, the CDR3 is TGTGCCAGCAGTTTAGGGTTGAAGAGCTCCTACGAGCAGTACTTC.

This clonotype was seen a few times. The chain is built from TRBV4-1 and TRBJ2-7; no clear D. Deletions cut 0 bases from V and 2 bases from J, with 14 bases between. CDR3 length: 16 residues. Germline loops: CDR1 MGHRA, CDR2 YSYEKL. The DNA for the CDR3 is TGCGCCAGCAGCCAAGAAGCCGCCGCCATTCCCTACGAGCAGTACTTC. Translating gives CASSQEAAAIPYEQYF.

In this sample, this clonotype turned up a few times. CDR3 amino acids: CASSGTGSWDTEAFF. The CDR3 nucleotides are TGTGCCAGCAGCGGGACAGGGAGTTGGGACACTGAAGCTTTCTTT. This sequence joins TRBV9 and TRBJ1-1, with 8 nucleotides matching TRBD1. J lost 3 bases, V lost 3 bases, and 7 bases had no gene match. Germline lookup yields CDR1 SGDLS and CDR2 YYNGEE. The CDR3 length is 15 residues.

This clonotype was seen a few times. The V call is TRBV5-1, the J call TRBJ2-2, with TRBD1 matching over 7 bases. Losses at the gene ends were 2 bases for V and 6 bases for J; bases not matched to a gene: 4. This CDR3 comprises 14 residues. Germline V gene data show CDR1 as SGHRS and CDR2 as YFSETQ. The DNA of the CDR3 is TGCGCCAGCAGCTTTAAGGGGGCCTCCGGGGAGCTGTTTTTT. This translates into CASSFKGASGELFF. Together with reference TRBV5-1 and TRBJ2-2, the CDR3 gives the full variable domain: KAGVTQTPRYLIKTRGQQVTLSCSPISGHRSVSWYQQTPGQGLQFLFEYFSETQRNKGNFPGRFSGRQFSNSRSEMNVSTLELGDSALYLCASSFKGASGELFFGEGSRLTVL.

The chain links TRBV6-1 to TRBJ1-2; 7 nucleotides match TRBD1. CDR3 length: 14 amino acids. J was trimmed by 3 bases and V by 6 bases; bases with no gene match: 7. Per the germline V gene, CDR1 is MNHNS and CDR2 is SASEGT. The CDR3 DNA reads as TGTGCCAGCAGACAACGTGGGACAGACTATGGCTACACCTTC. It yields the protein CASRQRGTDYGYTF.

The table lists this clonotype with many counts. The chain couples TRBV5-1 to TRBJ2-7; 13 bases match TRBD2. The length of the CDR3 is 17 residues. Unmatched junction bases numbered 8, after V lost 4 bases and J lost 1 base. Germline V gene data show CDR1 as SGHRS and CDR2 as YFSETQ. The CDR3 sequence is CASSLGLAGVFSYEQYF. DNA of the CDR3: TGCGCCAGCAGCCTTGGACTAGCGGGAGTCTTTTCCTACGAGCAGTACTTC.

V and J are TRBV5-4 and TRBJ1-4; D not certain. V was cut by 0 bases and J by 5 bases, with 8 bases left in between. Germline CDR1 and CDR2: SGHNT and YYREEE (reference sequence). The CDR3 has 14 amino acids. In DNA form, the CDR3 reads TGTGCCAGCAGCTTGGACAGCAGAAATGAAAAACTGTTTTTT. This sequence encodes CASSLDSRNEKLFF.

As for this clonotype: This may be a read error, as it is one base from a much larger clone. As DNA, the CDR3 is TGTGCCAGCAGTTACGAGTTTTTGGGCCAGTTATACACTGAAGCTTCCTTT. Its protein product is CASSYEFLGQLYTEASF. The chain employs TRBV6-2 or TRBV6-3 and TRBJ1-1; D is unclear. Germline loops: CDR1 MNHEY, CDR2 SVGEGT. The CDR3 sequence is 17 residues long.

J is TRBJ2-1 and V is TRBV7-9; 9 bases align to TRBD1. The V and J ends lost 5 bases and 1 base, in that order; junction bases with no gene match: 6. CDR1 SEHNR and CDR2 FQNEAQ come from the germline V gene (reference sequence). The CDR3 sequence is 16 residues long. CDR3 DNA sequence: TGTGCCAGCAGCCTCGGGGGACAGGGTTCCTACAATGAGCAGTTCTTC. This translates into CASSLGGQGSYNEQFF.

This clonotype came up many times. This chain links TRBV7-6 with TRBJ1-4; 9 positions match TRBD1. There are 15 residues in the CDR3. V shed 5 bases and J 5 bases; nucleotides not matched to a gene: 6. Germline CDR1 SGHVS, CDR2 FNYEAQ. CDR3 DNA: TGTGCCAGCAGCCGAACACAGGGGGCAAATGAAAAACTGTTTTTT. Protein: CASSRTQGANEKLFF.

This clonotype turned up a few times. The chain carries TRBV7-8 and TRBJ2-7; 8 bases align to TRBD2. From germline, CDR1 is SGHVS and CDR2 FQNEAQ. The CDR3 consists of 17 residues. J gave up 1 base and V 3 bases, and 11 bases lay outside the gene matches. CDR3: CASSFPGSGSRSYEQYF. The CDR3 nucleotides are TGTGCCAGCAGCTTCCCAGGGAGCGGGAGTAGGTCCTACGAGCAGTACTTC. Full variable domain (remainder filled in from reference TRBV7-8 and TRBJ2-7): GAGVSQSPRYKVAKRGQDVALRCDPISGHVSLFWYQQALGQGPEFLTYFQNEAQLDKSGLPSDRFFAERPEGSVSTLKIQRTQQEDSAVYLCASSFPGSGSRSYEQYFGPGTRLTVT.

This rearrangement joins TRBV7-6 to TRBJ2-7; 8 bases are a match to TRBD2. The V and J ends lost 5 bases and 2 bases, in that order; junction bases with no gene match: 14. Germline V CDR1 and CDR2: SGHVS, FNYEAQ. The CDR3 extends over 17 amino acids. This chain's CDR3 is CASSPGGGGTGTYEQYF. The CDR3 region has the DNA TGTGCCAGCAGCCCCGGGGGGGGGGGCACGGGGACCTACGAGCAGTACTTC.

This clonotype was counted at least ten times. The chain joins TRBV12-3 or TRBV12-4 to TRBJ1-6; weak D call: TRBD1 (6 bases). The CDR3 covers 14 residues. Trimming stripped 5 bases from V and 7 bases from J, with 12 bases between. In DNA form, the CDR3 reads TGTGCCAGCAGTCGTGGACAGCAAAATTCACCCCTCCACTTT. Amino acids: CASSRGQQNSPLHF.

Concerning this clonotype: This may stem from a read error, because a much larger clone lies one nucleotide away. The chain couples TRBV29-1 to TRBJ1-1; D is undetermined. The germline gives CDR1 SQVTM, CDR2 ANQGSEA. V gave up 5 bases and J gave up 1 base, with 11 bases separating them. The CDR3 sequence is 13 residues long. In DNA, the CDR3 is TGCAGCGTTTCTAGGAAGGAGAACACTGAAGCTTTCTTT. Its protein is CSVSRKENTEAFF. Full variable domain (missing parts from reference TRBV29-1 and TRBJ1-1): SAVISQKPSRDICQRGTSLTIQCQVDSQVTMMFWYRQQPGQSLTLIATANQGSEATYESGFVIDKFPISRPNLTFSTLTVSNMSPEDSSIYLCSVSRKENTEAFFGQGTRLTVV.